Shown below are 25 T cell receptor beta chains from a single sample sequenced in a study of blood T cell repertoires in COVID-19. Clones were read by immunoSEQ multiplex PCR, and TCRdb kept only the in-frame ones, dropping some. The table shows 150,000 to 200,000 clones, with roughly 90% occurring only once. The material sequenced was peripheral blood. The receptors derive from a man between 60 and 70 years old with active or convalescent COVID-19.

For this clone: At one boundary the junction diverges from the germline segment, which might be a read error. This sequence joins TRBV12-3 or TRBV12-4 and TRBJ1-2, with TRBD1 matching 7 bases. The CDR3 totals 13 residues. This CDR3 reads CASSLTGRYGYIF. The CDR3 DNA sequence: TGTGCCAGCAGTTTGACAGGGCGCTATGGCTACATCTTC.

The chain uses TRBV3-1 (or the pseudogene TRBV3-2) and TRBJ2-2; the D is unclear. The V end lost 3 bases, the J end lost 5 bases, and 10 bases lay between the germline ends. CDR3 size: 14 residues. The germline gives CDR1 LGHDT, CDR2 YNNKEL (reference sequence). CDR3 region: CASSQGTTTGELFF. For the CDR3, the DNA is TGTGCCAGCAGCCAGGGTACTACAACCGGGGAGCTGTTTTTT.

This clone was picked up a small number of times. This chain connects TRBV6-1 to TRBJ2-4; TRBD1 matches at 9 bases. V lost 6 bases and J lost 8; bases outside the gene matches: 5. Germline lookup yields CDR1 MNHNS and CDR2 SASEGT. This CDR3 region has 13 residues. CDR3 in DNA: TGTGCCAGCAGCCCCCGACAGGGGGACATTCAGTACTTC. Its translation is CASSPRQGDIQYF.

This chain links TRBV10-3 with TRBJ2-3; possible D gene TRBD2, 7 bases. The CDR3 runs 15 residues. Germline V gives CDR1 ENHRY, CDR2 SYGVKD. V lost 4 bases and J 4 bases, leaving 15 bases between the germline ends. The CDR3: CAISVRGGAADTQYF. The CDR3, as DNA: TGTGCCATCAGTGTGAGGGGGGGGGCGGCAGATACGCAGTATTTT.

This rearrangement joins TRBV19 to TRBJ2-7, with D possibly TRBD1 on 5 matching bases. The germline gives CDR1 LNHDA, CDR2 SQIVND (reference sequence). Trimming removed 2 bases from V and 3 bases from J, with 5 bases in between. This CDR3 has 12 amino acids. This CDR3 reads CASSIQGYEQYF. The CDR3 DNA reads TGTGCCAGTAGTATACAGGGCTACGAGCAGTACTTC.

The chain has TRBV12-3 or TRBV12-4 and TRBJ1-1; D unresolved. This CDR3 has 11 residues. V was pared by 3 bases and J by 10 bases, with 9 bases between. The CDR3 region has the DNA TGTGCCAGCAGTTTTGAGTTCGTAGCTTTCTTT. This codes for CASSFEFVAFF.

The rearrangement links TRBV5-1 to TRBJ2-4; D remains unclear. The CDR3 runs 15 residues. Trimming removed 4 bases at V and 0 bases at J, with 11 bases between. Germline V gene lookup returns CDR1 SGHRS and CDR2 YFSETQ. The CDR3 sequence: CASSLDTAAKNIQYF. CDR3 DNA: TGCGCCAGCAGCCTCGACACCGCAGCCAAAAACATTCAGTACTTC.

In its sample, this clone was seen a few times. CDR3 region: CASTRGGSGNTIYF. CDR3 coding DNA: TGTGCCAGTACCCGCGGGGGCTCTGGAAACACCATATATTTT. V is TRBV19 and J is TRBJ1-3, with D tentatively TRBD1 (5 bases). Trimming pared 7 bases from V and 0 bases from J, leaving 10 bases between. The CDR3 is made up of 14 amino acids. Germline V lookup: CDR1 LNHDA, CDR2 SQIVND (reference sequence).

This chain joins TRBV19 and TRBJ2-1; D possibly corresponds to TRBD2 (5 bases). CDR3 length equals 14 residues. The germline gives CDR1 LNHDA, CDR2 SQIVND (reference sequence). Trimming stripped 3 bases from V and 3 bases from J, with 9 bases between. The CDR3 protein is CASSIFGLYNEQFF. The CDR3 DNA sequence: TGTGCCAGTAGTATTTTTGGACTCTACAATGAGCAGTTCTTC.

J is TRBJ1-6 and V is TRBV6-5; weak D call: TRBD1 (6 bases). The V end was cut by 2 bases, the J end by 7 bases, with 15 bases between. From germline, CDR1 is MNHEY and CDR2 SVGAGI. The CDR3 runs 16 residues. CDR3 sequence: CASSYGLGQSNSPLHF. The CDR3 nucleotides read TGTGCCAGCAGTTACGGCCTTGGACAGTCCAATTCACCCCTCCACTTT.

The chain employs TRBV28 and TRBJ2-5; TRBD2 matches 11 bases. V lost 6 bases, J lost 2 bases, and 8 bases stayed unmatched. The V gene's germline CDR1 is MDHEN and CDR2 SYDVKM. The CDR3 has 16 residues. CDR3 in DNA: TGTGCCAGCAGATTGGGGTTAGCGGGGGGGCAAGAGACCCAGTACTTC. Protein sequence: CASRLGLAGGQETQYF.

This clone was seen only once. The chain is built from TRBV2 and TRBJ2-2; the match to TRBD2 covers 7 bases. The CDR3 sequence is 16 residues long. CDR1 and CDR2 from the germline V gene are SNHLY and FYNNEI. The ends lost 2 bases at V and 6 bases at J; junction bases unmatched: 9. The CDR3 coding sequence is TGTGCCAGCAGTGAATGGGCTAGCGGCGAGGCCGGGGAGCTGTTTTTT. Its protein is CASSEWASGEAGELFF.

The CDR3 is CASSENRGRVINTEAFF. As DNA, the CDR3 is TGCGCCAGCAGTGAGAACAGGGGGCGTGTTATAAACACTGAAGCTTTCTTT. This sequence joins TRBV10-2 and TRBJ1-1; 9 nucleotides line up with TRBD1. CDR1 WSHSY and CDR2 SAAADI come from the germline V gene. The CDR3 covers 17 residues. The V segment lost 2 bases and the J segment 2 bases; nucleotides outside the gene matches: 9.

This clone has just one count. The chain links TRBV19 to TRBJ2-2; D gene unclear. Trimming pared 5 bases from V and 6 bases from J, leaving 7 bases between. CDR1 and CDR2 from the germline V gene are LNHDA and SQIVND (reference sequence). This CDR3 contains 12 residues. CDR3 nucleotides: TGTGCCAGTAGTCCCCAGGCCGGGGAGCTGTTTTTT. Its protein product is CASSPQAGELFF.

This clone was counted a single time. The chain has TRBV7-9 and TRBJ2-7; D is possibly TRBD1 (6 bases). CDR3 size: 14 residues. CDR1 and CDR2 (germline): SEHNR, FQNEAQ (reference sequence). V lost 5 bases and J lost 3, with 14 bases in between. Here the CDR3 reads CASSHQGTRYEQYF. Written as DNA, the CDR3 is TGTGCCAGCAGCCATCAGGGGACCCGCTACGAGCAGTACTTC. Combining the CDR3 with reference TRBV7-9 and TRBJ2-7 gives the whole variable domain DTGVSQNPRHKITKRGQNVTFRCDPISEHNRLYWYRQTLGQGPEFLTYFQNEAQLEKSRLLSDRFSAERPKGSFSTLEIQRTEQGDSAMYLCASSHQGTRYEQYFGPGTRLTVT.

J is TRBJ1-2 and V is TRBV6-5; D gene unclear. CDR1 is MNHEY, CDR2 SVGAGI, per germline. Trimming pared 8 bases from V and 8 bases from J, leaving 9 bases between. The CDR3 runs to 10 residues. CDR3 loop: CASAPRGYTF. The CDR3 DNA follows: TGTGCCAGCGCTCCGCGGGGCTACACCTTC.

This clone was recorded a few times. The genes are TRBV5-4 and TRBJ1-1; D may be TRBD1 (5 bases). In germline, CDR1 is SGHNT, CDR2 YYREEE (reference sequence). V lost 0 bases, J lost 1 base, and 7 bases lay in between. The CDR3 spans 14 residues. The CDR3 region has the DNA TGTGCCAGCAGCTTGGCCAGGGCGAACACTGAAGCTTTCTTT. It is translated as CASSLARANTEAFF.

The chain joins TRBV3-1 (or the pseudogene TRBV3-2) to TRBJ1-2, with 10 bases fitting TRBD1. With V trimmed by 1 base and J by 1 base, 3 bases remained unmatched. Germline V lookup: CDR1 LGHDT, CDR2 YNNKEL (reference sequence). This CDR3 has 16 amino acids. The CDR3 coding sequence is TGTGCCAGCAGCCAAGGTGGACAGGGGGGTAACTATGGCTACACCTTC. Translating it yields CASSQGGQGGNYGYTF.

The V and J genes are TRBV6-5 and TRBJ2-1, with 9 bases that match TRBD2. Unmatched junction bases numbered 11, after V lost 7 bases and J lost 10 bases. The germline gives CDR1 MNHEY, CDR2 SVGAGI. The CDR3 runs 14 residues. The CDR3 sequence: CASTLIAGEGEQFF. CDR3 nucleotides: TGTGCCAGCACCCTTATAGCGGGAGAGGGCGAGCAGTTCTTC.

The chain couples TRBV6-6 to TRBJ1-5; D perhaps matches TRBD1 (5 bases). The germline gives CDR1 MNHNY, CDR2 SVGAGI (reference sequence). V lost 10 bases to trimming and J lost 6 bases, with 7 bases between them. This CDR3 contains 10 residues. The CDR3 loop is CATGGQPQHF. The DNA of the CDR3 is TGTGCCACGGGGGGTCAGCCCCAGCATTTT.

The chain combines TRBV7-6 with TRBJ2-6, with 9 bases aligning to TRBD1. With V trimmed by 5 bases and J by 0 bases, 2 bases remained unmatched. The CDR3 contains 16 residues. Germline V gene data show CDR1 as SGHVS and CDR2 as FNYEAQ. CDR3 sequence: CASSTGGISGANVLTF. CDR3 DNA: TGTGCCAGCAGCACAGGGGGCATCTCTGGGGCCAACGTCCTGACTTTC. Filled out from reference TRBV7-6 and TRBJ2-6, the complete variable domain reads GAGVSQSPRYKVTKRGQDVALRCDPISGHVSLYWYRQALGQGPEFLTYFNYEAQQDKSGLPNDRFSAERPEGSISTLTIQRTEQRDSAMYRCASSTGGISGANVLTFGAGSRLTVL.

The chain carries TRBV19 and TRBJ2-3; D gene unclear. The CDR3 runs 15 residues. The V end was cut by 1 base, the J end by 3 bases, with 11 bases between. Germline V lookup: CDR1 LNHDA, CDR2 SQIVND (reference sequence). CDR3 sequence (DNA): TGTGCCAGTAGTATAGTTCCAGGAAAGACAGATACGCAGTATTTT. It specifies CASSIVPGKTDTQYF.

There are a few counts of this clone. The rearrangement links TRBV27 to TRBJ1-1; a possible D gene is TRBD1 (6 bases). V lost 5 bases and J lost 0, with 13 bases in between. CDR3 length: 15 amino acids. CDR1 is MNHEY, CDR2 SMNVEV, per germline (reference sequence). The CDR3 loop is CASSPRQVLNTEAFF. The CDR3, as DNA: TGTGCCAGCAGTCCCCGACAGGTGCTGAACACTGAAGCTTTCTTT.

The V call is TRBV6-1, the J call TRBJ1-1; D ambiguous. V was cut by 0 bases and J by 1 base, with 18 bases left in between. Germline assignment: CDR1 MNHNS and CDR2 SASEGT. The CDR3 runs to 18 residues. The CDR3 is CASSEAVRRPAGNTEAFF. The CDR3 coding sequence is TGTGCCAGCAGTGAAGCAGTCCGCCGCCCGGCGGGGAACACTGAAGCTTTCTTT.

The V call is TRBV30, the J call TRBJ1-6, with TRBD1 as a possible D gene (6 bases). Germline V gene sequence: CDR1 GTSNPN, CDR2 SVGIG (reference sequence). The germline V and J ends were trimmed by 0 bases and 7 bases, with 16 bases remaining between them. The CDR3 is made up of 16 amino acids. The CDR3 here is CAWSVPLTGINSPLHF. The CDR3 DNA is TGTGCCTGGAGTGTACCTCTAACAGGGATAAATTCACCCCTCCACTTT.